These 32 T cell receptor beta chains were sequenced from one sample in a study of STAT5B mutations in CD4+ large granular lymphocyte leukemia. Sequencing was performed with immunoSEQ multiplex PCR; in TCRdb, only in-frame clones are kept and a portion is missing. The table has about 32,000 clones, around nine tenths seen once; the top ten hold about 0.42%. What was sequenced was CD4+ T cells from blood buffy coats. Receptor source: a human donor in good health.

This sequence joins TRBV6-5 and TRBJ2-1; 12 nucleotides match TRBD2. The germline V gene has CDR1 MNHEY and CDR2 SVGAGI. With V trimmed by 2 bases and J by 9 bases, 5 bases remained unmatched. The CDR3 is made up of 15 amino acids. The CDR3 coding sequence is TGTGCCAGCAGTTACGCCCCGACTAGCGGGGGTGAGCAGTTCTTC. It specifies CASSYAPTSGGEQFF.

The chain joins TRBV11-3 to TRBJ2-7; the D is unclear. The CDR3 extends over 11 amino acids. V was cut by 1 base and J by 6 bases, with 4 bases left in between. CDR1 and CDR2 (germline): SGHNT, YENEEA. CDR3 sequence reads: CASSLVGEQYF. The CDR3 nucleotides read TGTGCCAGCAGCTTAGTTGGCGAGCAGTACTTC.

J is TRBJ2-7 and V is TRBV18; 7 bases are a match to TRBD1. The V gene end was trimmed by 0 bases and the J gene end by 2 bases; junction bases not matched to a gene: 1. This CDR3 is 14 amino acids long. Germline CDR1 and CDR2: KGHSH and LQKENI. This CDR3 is CASSPPGQTYEQYF. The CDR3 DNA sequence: TGTGCCAGCTCACCACCGGGACAGACCTACGAGCAGTACTTC. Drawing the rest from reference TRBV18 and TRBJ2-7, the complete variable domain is NAGVMQNPRHLVRRRGQEARLRCSPMKGHSHVYWYRQLPEEGLKFMVYLQKENIIDESGMPKERFSAEFPKEGPSILRIQQVVRGDSAAYFCASSPPGQTYEQYFGPGTRLTVT.

The CDR3 DNA reads as TGTGCCAGCAGCCCCCGGACTAGCGGAGGACTCACAGATACGCAGTATTTT. As protein: CASSPRTSGGLTDTQYF. This chain links TRBV4-2 with TRBJ2-3, with 10 bases aligning to TRBD2. CDR1 LGHNA and CDR2 YNFKEQ come from the germline V gene. Trimming removed 4 bases from V and 2 bases from J; junction bases left unmatched: 9. The CDR3 is 17 residues long.

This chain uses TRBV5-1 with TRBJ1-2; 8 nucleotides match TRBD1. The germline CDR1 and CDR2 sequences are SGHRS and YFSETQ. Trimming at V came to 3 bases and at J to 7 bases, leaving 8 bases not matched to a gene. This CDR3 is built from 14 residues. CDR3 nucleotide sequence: TGCGCCAGCAGCTCCACGACAGGGGCGGGTGGCTACACCTTC. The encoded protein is CASSSTTGAGGYTF.

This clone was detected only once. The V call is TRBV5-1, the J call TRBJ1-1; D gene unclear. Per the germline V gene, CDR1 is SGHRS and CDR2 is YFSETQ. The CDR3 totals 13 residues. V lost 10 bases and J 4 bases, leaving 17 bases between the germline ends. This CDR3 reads CASGTSFSTEAFF. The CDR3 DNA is TGCGCCTCAGGCACCTCTTTTTCCACTGAAGCTTTCTTT.

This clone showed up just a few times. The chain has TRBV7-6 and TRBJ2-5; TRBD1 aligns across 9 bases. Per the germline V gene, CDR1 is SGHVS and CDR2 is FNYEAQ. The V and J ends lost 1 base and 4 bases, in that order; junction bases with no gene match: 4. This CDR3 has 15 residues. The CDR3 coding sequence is TGTGCCAGCAGCTTAGGAGGGACAGGGAGAGAGACCCAGTACTTC. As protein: CASSLGGTGRETQYF.

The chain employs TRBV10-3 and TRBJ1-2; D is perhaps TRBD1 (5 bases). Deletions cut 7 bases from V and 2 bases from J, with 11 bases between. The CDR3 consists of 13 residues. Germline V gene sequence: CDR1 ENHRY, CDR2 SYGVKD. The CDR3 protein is CAIKGQGNYGYTF. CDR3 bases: TGTGCCATCAAAGGGCAGGGCAACTATGGCTACACCTTC.

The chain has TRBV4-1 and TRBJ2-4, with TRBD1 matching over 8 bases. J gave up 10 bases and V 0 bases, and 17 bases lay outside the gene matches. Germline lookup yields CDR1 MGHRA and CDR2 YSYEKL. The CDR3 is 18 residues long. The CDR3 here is CASSQELGQGDRIRIQYF. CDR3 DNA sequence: TGCGCCAGCAGCCAAGAACTTGGACAGGGCGATCGGATTCGAATTCAGTACTTC.

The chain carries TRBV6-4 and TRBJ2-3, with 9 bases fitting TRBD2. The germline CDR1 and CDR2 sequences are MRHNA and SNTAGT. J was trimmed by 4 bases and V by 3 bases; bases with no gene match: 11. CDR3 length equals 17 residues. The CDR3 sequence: CASSDPLKREESDTQYF. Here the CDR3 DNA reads TGTGCCAGCAGTGATCCCCTAAAGCGGGAGGAGTCAGATACGCAGTATTTT.

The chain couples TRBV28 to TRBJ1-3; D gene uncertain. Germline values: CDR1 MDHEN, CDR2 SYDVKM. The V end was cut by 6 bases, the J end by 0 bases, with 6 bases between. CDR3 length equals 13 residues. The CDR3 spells CASRPRSGNTIYF. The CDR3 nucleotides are TGTGCCAGCAGGCCCCGCTCTGGAAACACCATATATTTT.

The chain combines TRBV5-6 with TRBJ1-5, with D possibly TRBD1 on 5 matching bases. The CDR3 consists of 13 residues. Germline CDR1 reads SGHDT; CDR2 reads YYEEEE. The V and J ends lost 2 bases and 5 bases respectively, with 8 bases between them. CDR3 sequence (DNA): TGTGCCAGCAGCTTCCAGGGTTATCAGCCCCAGCATTTT. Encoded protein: CASSFQGYQPQHF. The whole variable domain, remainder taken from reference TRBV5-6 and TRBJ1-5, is DAGVTQSPTHLIKTRGQQVTLRCSPKSGHDTVSWYQQALGQGPQFIFQYYEEEERQRGNFPDRFSGHQFPNYSSELNVNALLLGDSALYLCASSFQGYQPQHFGDGTRLSIL.

CDR3 in amino acids: CASSPPGPVSDTQYF. CDR3 coding DNA: TGTGCCAGCTCACCACCGGGCCCCGTTTCAGATACGCAGTATTTT. The rearrangement uses TRBV18 and TRBJ2-3; no firm D call. Germline CDR1 KGHSH, CDR2 LQKENI. The CDR3 consists of 15 residues. Trimming pared 0 bases from V and 4 bases from J, leaving 11 bases between.

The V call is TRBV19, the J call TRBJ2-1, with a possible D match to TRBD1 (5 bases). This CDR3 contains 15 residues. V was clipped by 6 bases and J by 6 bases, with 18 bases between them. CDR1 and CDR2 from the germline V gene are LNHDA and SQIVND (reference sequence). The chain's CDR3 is CASRLGQTTTNEQFF. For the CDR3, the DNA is TGTGCCAGTAGATTGGGGCAGACCACCACCAATGAGCAGTTCTTC.

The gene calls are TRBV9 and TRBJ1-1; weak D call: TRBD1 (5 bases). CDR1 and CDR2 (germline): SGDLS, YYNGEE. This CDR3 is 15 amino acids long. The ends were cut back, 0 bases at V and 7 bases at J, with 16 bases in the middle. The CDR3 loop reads CASSVASGTGREAFF. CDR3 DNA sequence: TGTGCCAGCAGCGTAGCATCCGGGACGGGCCGTGAAGCTTTCTTT.

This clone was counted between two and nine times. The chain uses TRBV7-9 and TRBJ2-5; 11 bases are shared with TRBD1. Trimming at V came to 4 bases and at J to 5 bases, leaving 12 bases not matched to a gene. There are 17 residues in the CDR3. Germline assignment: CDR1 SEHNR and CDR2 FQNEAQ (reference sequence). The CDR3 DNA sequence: TGTGCCAGCAGCTCGTGGACAGGGGGCAGGACAAGTGAGACCCAGTACTTC. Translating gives CASSSWTGGRTSETQYF.

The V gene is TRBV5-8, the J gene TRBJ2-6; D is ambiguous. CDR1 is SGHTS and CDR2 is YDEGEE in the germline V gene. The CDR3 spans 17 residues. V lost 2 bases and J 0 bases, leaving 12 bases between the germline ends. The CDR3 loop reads CASSFKRPNSGANVLTF. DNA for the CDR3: TGTGCCAGCAGCTTCAAGCGACCTAACTCTGGGGCCAACGTCCTGACTTTC.

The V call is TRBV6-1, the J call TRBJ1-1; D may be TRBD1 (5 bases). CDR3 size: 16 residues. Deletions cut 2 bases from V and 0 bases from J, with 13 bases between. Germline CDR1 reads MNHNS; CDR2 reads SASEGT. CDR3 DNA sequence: TGTGCCAGCAGTGAACAAGTGGGGGGGGTGAACACTGAAGCTTTCTTT. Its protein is CASSEQVGGVNTEAFF.

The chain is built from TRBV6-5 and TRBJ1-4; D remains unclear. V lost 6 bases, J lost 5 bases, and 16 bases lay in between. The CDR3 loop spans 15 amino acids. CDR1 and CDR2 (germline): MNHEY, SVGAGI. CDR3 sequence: CASSRVSQPNEKLFF. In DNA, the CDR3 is TGTGCCAGCAGCAGAGTGTCACAGCCCAATGAAAAACTGTTTTTT.

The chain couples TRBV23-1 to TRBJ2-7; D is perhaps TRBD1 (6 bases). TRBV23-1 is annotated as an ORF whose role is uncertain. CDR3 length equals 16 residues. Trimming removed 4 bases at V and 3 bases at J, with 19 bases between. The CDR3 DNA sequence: TGCGCCAGCAGTCTCAGTTATACAGGGACCTTCTACGAGCAGTACTTC. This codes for CASSLSYTGTFYEQYF.

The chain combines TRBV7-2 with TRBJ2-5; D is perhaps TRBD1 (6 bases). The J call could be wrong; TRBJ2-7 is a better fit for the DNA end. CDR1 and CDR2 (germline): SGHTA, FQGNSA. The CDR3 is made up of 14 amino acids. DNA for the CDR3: TGTGCCAGCAGCGAGGACAGCACCTCCTACGAGCAGTACTTC. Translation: CASSEDSTSYEQYF.

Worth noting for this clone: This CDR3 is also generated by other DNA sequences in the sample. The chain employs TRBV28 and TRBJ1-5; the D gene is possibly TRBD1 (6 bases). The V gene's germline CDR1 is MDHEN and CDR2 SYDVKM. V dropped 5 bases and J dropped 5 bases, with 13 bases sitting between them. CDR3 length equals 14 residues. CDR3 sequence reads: CASSPPDRYQPQHF. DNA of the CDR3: TGTGCCAGCAGTCCCCCCGACAGGTATCAGCCCCAGCATTTT.

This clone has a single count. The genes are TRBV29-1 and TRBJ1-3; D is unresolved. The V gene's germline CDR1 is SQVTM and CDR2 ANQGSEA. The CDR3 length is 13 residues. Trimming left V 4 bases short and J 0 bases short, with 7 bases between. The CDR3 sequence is CSVGLSSGNTIYF. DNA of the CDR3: TGCAGCGTTGGACTGAGCTCTGGAAACACCATATATTTT.

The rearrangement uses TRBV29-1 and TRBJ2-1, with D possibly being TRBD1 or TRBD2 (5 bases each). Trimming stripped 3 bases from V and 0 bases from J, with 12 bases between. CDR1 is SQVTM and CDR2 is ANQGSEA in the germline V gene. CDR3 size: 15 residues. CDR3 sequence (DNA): TGCAGCGTTGATCTGGGGGTGAGCTCCTACAATGAGCAGTTCTTC. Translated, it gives CSVDLGVSSYNEQFF.

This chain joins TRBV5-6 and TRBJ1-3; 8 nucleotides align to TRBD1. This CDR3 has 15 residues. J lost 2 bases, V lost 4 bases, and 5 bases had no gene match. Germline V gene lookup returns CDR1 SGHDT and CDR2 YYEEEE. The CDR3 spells CASSPTGGTGNTIYF. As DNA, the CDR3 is TGTGCCAGCAGCCCTACAGGGGGAACTGGAAACACCATATATTTT.

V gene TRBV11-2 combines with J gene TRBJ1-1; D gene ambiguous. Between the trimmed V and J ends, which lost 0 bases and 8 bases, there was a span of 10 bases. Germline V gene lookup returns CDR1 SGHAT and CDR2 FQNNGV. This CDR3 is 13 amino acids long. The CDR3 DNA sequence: TGTGCCAGCAGCTTAGATCGAGGGTGGGAAGCTTTCTTT. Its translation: CASSLDRGWEAFF.

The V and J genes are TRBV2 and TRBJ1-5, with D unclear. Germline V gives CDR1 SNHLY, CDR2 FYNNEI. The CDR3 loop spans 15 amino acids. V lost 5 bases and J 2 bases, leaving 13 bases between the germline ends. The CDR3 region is CASSREGGGNQPQHF. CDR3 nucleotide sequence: TGTGCCAGCAGTAGGGAAGGTGGCGGCAATCAGCCCCAGCATTTT.

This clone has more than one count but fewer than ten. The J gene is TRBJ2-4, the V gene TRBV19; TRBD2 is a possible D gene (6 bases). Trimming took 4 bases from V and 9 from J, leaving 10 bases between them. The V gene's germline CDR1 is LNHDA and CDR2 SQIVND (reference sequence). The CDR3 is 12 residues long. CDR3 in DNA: TGTGCCAGTAGTAATATGCGGGGCATTCAGTACTTC. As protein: CASSNMRGIQYF. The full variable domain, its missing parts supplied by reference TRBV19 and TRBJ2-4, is DGGITQSPKYLFRKEGQNVTLSCEQNLNHDAMYWYRQDPGQGLRLIYYSQIVNDFQKGDIAEGYSVSREKKESFPLTVTSAQKNPTAFYLCASSNMRGIQYFGAGTRLSVL.

CDR3 bases: TGTGCCAGCAGTTTATCCTGGACATCGCTTGAAGCTTTCTTT. It specifies CASSLSWTSLEAFF. V and J are TRBV27 and TRBJ1-1; D may be TRBD1 (5 bases). The CDR3 sequence is 14 residues long. The germline gives CDR1 MNHEY, CDR2 SMNVEV (reference sequence). V lost 0 bases, J lost 7 bases, and 12 bases lay in between.

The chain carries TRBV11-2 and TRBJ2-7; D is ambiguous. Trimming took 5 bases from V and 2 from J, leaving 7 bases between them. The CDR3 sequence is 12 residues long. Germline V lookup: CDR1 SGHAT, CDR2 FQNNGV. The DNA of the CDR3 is TGTGCCAGCAGCGCCCGACCCTACGAGCAGTACTTC. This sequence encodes CASSARPYEQYF. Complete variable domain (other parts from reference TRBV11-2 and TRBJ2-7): EAGVAQSPRYKIIEKRQSVAFWCNPISGHATLYWYQQILGQGPKLLIQFQNNGVVDDSQLPKDRFSAERLKGVDSTLKIQPAKLEDSAVYLCASSARPYEQYFGPGTRLTVT.

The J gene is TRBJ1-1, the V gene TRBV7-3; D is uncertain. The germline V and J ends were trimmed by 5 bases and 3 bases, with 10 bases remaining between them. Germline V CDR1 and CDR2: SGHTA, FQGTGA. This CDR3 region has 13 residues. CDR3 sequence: CASSLQSDTEAFF. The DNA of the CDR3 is TGTGCCAGCAGCCTTCAGTCGGACACTGAAGCTTTCTTT.

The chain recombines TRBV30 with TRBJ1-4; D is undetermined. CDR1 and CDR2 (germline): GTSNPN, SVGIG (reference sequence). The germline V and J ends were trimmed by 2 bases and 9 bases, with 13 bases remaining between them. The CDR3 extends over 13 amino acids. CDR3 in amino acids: CAWSSGIQKKLFF. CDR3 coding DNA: TGTGCCTGGAGTTCGGGAATTCAAAAAAAACTGTTTTTT. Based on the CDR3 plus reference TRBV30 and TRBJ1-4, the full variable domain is SQTIHQWPATLVQPVGSPLSLECTVEGTSNPNLYWYRQAAGRGLQLLFYSVGIGQISSEVPQNLSASRPQDRQFILSSKKLLLSDSGFYLCAWSSGIQKKLFFGSGTQLSVL.